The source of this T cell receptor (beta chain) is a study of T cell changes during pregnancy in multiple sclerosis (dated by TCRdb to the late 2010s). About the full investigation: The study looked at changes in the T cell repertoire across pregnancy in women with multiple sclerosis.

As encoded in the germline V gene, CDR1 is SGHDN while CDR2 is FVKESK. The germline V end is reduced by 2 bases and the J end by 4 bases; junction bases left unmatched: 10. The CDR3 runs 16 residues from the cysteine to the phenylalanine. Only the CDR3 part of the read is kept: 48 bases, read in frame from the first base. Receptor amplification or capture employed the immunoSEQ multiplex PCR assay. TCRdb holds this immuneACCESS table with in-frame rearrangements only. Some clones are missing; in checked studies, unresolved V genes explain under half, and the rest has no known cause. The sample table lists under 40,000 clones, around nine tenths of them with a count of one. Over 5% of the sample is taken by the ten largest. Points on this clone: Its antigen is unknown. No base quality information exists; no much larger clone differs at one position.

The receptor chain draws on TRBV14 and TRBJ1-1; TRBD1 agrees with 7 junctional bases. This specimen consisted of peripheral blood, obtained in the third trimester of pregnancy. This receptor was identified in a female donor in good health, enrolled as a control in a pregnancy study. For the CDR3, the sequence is CASSQYTGAGITEAFF. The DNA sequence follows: TGTGCCAGCAGCCAATATACAGGGGCGGGGATCACTGAAGCTTTCTTT.